This T cell receptor beta chain was identified in a study of T cell repertoires in cytomegalovirus infection. Study as a whole: Public TCR beta signatures marked donors with CMV infection and the matching HLA.

MiXCR was run by TCRdb on the reads, yielding one entry per CDR3 protein. The sample has approximately 500,000 distinct CDR3 sequences, 15% to 20% seen once; the top ten hold 20% to 30%. The V end was cut by 5 bases, the J end by 1 base, with 9 bases between. Germline V gives CDR1 MNHNS, CDR2 SASEGT. The CDR3 covers 14 residues. The table lists this clonotype with many counts. This receptor was taken from a human donor in good health (CMV status not recorded). Some clones in this sample may be carry-over from other donors' samples. The sequenced sample consisted of CD8+ T cells from PBMCs. This chain connects TRBV6-1 to TRBJ1-5, with no clear D. The CDR3 coding sequence is TGTGCCAGCAGTCTTTTGGCGAGCAATCAGCCCCAGCATTTT. As protein: CASSLLASNQPQHF.